Presented here are 17 T cell receptor beta chains from one specimen sequenced in a study of a mutant IDH1 vaccine in newly diagnosed glioma. The time point denotes: week 23, last vaccination. All doses held 300 ug of mutant IDH1 20-mer peptide, with topical imiquimod. TCRdb's copy holds only in-frame clones and misses some; the assay was immunoSEQ multiplex PCR. The top ten hold approximately 12% of the sample, which has over 50,000 clones, approximately 84% seen once. The antigens these receptors bind are not known. The sample here was PBMCs, taken from a glioma patient whose treatment included an IDH1 peptide vaccine. These receptors were collected from a man aged 18 to 35 with glioma.

This chain connects TRBV27 to TRBJ2-3, with D maybe TRBD2 (5 bases). Germline loops: CDR1 MNHEY, CDR2 SMNVEV (reference sequence). The CDR3 sequence is 16 residues long. V lost 5 bases and J lost 0, with 15 bases in between. The DNA of the CDR3 is TGTGCCAGCAGTCCTTACTATGGACTTAGCACAGATACGCAGTATTTT. Protein product: CASSPYYGLSTDTQYF.

This clone is medium-sized. CDR3: CASSLEGTESYNEQFF. The CDR3 DNA sequence: TGTGCCAGCTCCCTTGAAGGTACCGAATCCTACAATGAGCAGTTCTTC. The chain joins TRBV9 to TRBJ2-1, with D unclear. CDR3 size: 16 residues. The V gene lost 7 bases and the J gene lost 1 base, with 18 bases spanning the gap. The germline V gene encodes CDR1 SGDLS and CDR2 YYNGEE.

V gene TRBV18 combines with J gene TRBJ2-2; D gene ambiguous. The CDR3 consists of 14 residues. Looked up from germline, CDR1 is KGHSH and CDR2 is LQKENI. Trimming shortened V by 4 bases and J by 1 base, and 7 bases separated the two germline ends. The CDR3 loop reads CASSRLENTGELFF. As DNA, the CDR3 is TGTGCCAGCTCACGACTGGAGAACACCGGGGAGCTGTTTTTT.

This clone came up a few times. The genes are TRBV4-2 and TRBJ1-1; D is unclear. CDR1 is LGHNA and CDR2 is YNFKEQ in the germline V gene. The CDR3 length is 15 residues. Trimming cost V 0 bases and J 1 base, with 9 bases left between them. The CDR3 here is CASSQEGQPNTEAFF. Here the CDR3 DNA reads TGTGCCAGCAGCCAAGAAGGGCAGCCGAACACTGAAGCTTTCTTT.

This clone was observed a few times. In DNA form, the CDR3 reads TGTGCCAGCAGTGAATGGTCAGGGGCCTACGAGCAGTACTTC. It yields the protein CASSEWSGAYEQYF. The rearrangement joins TRBV2 to TRBJ2-7, with a possible D match to TRBD1 (6 bases). The CDR3 runs 14 residues. Per the germline V gene, CDR1 is SNHLY and CDR2 is FYNNEI. V shed 2 bases and J shed 2 bases, with 10 bases lying between them.

The J gene is TRBJ1-1, the V gene TRBV6-5; D unresolved. In germline, CDR1 is MNHEY, CDR2 SVGAGI. V lost 10 bases, J lost 4 bases, and 10 bases lay in between. The CDR3 has 11 amino acids. CDR3 residues: CATFRGTEAFF. As DNA, the CDR3 is TGTGCCACCTTCCGGGGCACTGAAGCTTTCTTT.

In nucleotides, the CDR3 is TGTGCCAGCTCAGCCCCTTCAGGGGGTGAGGACACTGAAGCTTTCTTT. It specifies CASSAPSGGEDTEAFF. The chain couples TRBV18 to TRBJ1-1; TRBD1 matches at 7 bases. The CDR3 length is 16 residues. Trimming took 5 bases from V and 3 from J; bases not matched to a gene: 12. Germline V gene lookup returns CDR1 KGHSH and CDR2 LQKENI.

The rearrangement uses TRBV6-5 and TRBJ2-7; TRBD1 agrees at 10 bases. This CDR3 has 15 residues. Trimming cost V 2 bases and J 1 base; bases outside gene matches: 2. Germline CDR1 reads MNHEY; CDR2 reads SVGAGI. CDR3 nucleotides: TGTGCCAGCAGTTACGGGACAGGGGTATCCTACGAGCAGTACTTC. This gives the protein CASSYGTGVSYEQYF.

This chain joins TRBV4-2 and TRBJ2-3; 11 positions agree with TRBD2. The CDR3 is 17 residues long. V gave up 0 bases and J gave up 1 base; unmatched junction bases: 3. Germline values: CDR1 LGHNA, CDR2 YNFKEQ. The CDR3 nucleotides are TGTGCCAGCAGCCAAGATTCGGGACTAGCGGGCACAGATACGCAGTATTTT. It specifies CASSQDSGLAGTDTQYF.

V usage is TRBV2 and J usage is TRBJ1-2; D uncertain. The CDR3 is 11 residues long. V shed 4 bases and J shed 8 bases, with 8 bases lying between them. Germline assignment: CDR1 SNHLY and CDR2 FYNNEI. The CDR3 nucleotides read TGTGCCAGCAGTGGATCGAGAGGCTACACCTTC. This codes for CASSGSRGYTF.

This chain uses TRBV27 with TRBJ2-7, with D possibly called TRBD1 or TRBD2 (5 bases each). Germline CDR1 MNHEY, CDR2 SMNVEV (reference sequence). The CDR3 extends over 12 amino acids. V was trimmed by 3 bases and J by 6 bases, leaving 9 bases between them. CDR3 coding DNA: TGTGCCAGCAGTTTCCGGGACGGCGAGCAGTACTTC. Protein: CASSFRDGEQYF.

The chain joins TRBV5-4 to TRBJ1-2; D remains ambiguous. The ends were cut back, 0 bases at V and 4 bases at J, with 7 bases in the middle. The CDR3 length is 13 residues. Germline assignment: CDR1 SGHNT and CDR2 YYREEE (reference sequence). CDR3 sequence (DNA): TGTGCCAGCAGCTTGGAAAGGTCCTATGGCTACACCTTC. Translating gives CASSLERSYGYTF.

The chain combines TRBV6-5 with TRBJ2-7; 10 nucleotides agree with TRBD1. The CDR3 contains 14 residues. Losses at the gene ends were 5 bases for V and 5 bases for J; bases not matched to a gene: 6. Germline V lookup: CDR1 MNHEY, CDR2 SVGAGI. CDR3 in amino acids: CASSTGTGVHEQYF. The CDR3 DNA is TGTGCCAGCAGTACCGGGACAGGGGTCCACGAGCAGTACTTC.

The V and J genes are TRBV7-9 and TRBJ1-2; no clear D gene. The CDR3 covers 17 residues. The V end lost 0 bases, the J end lost 0 bases, and 14 bases lay between the germline ends. Per germline, CDR1 SEHNR and CDR2 FQNEAQ (reference sequence). The CDR3 loop reads CASSLATSAGPNYGYTF. DNA of the CDR3: TGTGCCAGCAGCTTAGCTACGTCGGCAGGACCTAACTATGGCTACACCTTC.

The chain joins TRBV29-1 to TRBJ1-2; D unresolved. The ends were cut back, 5 bases at V and 3 bases at J, with 10 bases in the middle. Germline loops: CDR1 SQVTM, CDR2 ANQGSEA. The CDR3 is made up of 12 amino acids. The CDR3 nucleotides are TGCAGCGTTTTTATCTCTTACTATGGCTACACCTTC. Its translation is CSVFISYYGYTF. Drawing the rest from reference TRBV29-1 and TRBJ1-2, the complete variable domain is SAVISQKPSRDICQRGTSLTIQCQVDSQVTMMFWYRQQPGQSLTLIATANQGSEATYESGFVIDKFPISRPNLTFSTLTVSNMSPEDSSIYLCSVFISYYGYTFGSGTRLTVV.

This clone came up once. CDR3 nucleotide sequence: TGTGCCACCAGCAGAGATCAATGGGTAAATAGCAATCAGCCCCAGCATTTT. This sequence encodes CATSRDQWVNSNQPQHF. This chain uses TRBV15 with TRBJ1-5; no firm D call. The germline gives CDR1 LNHNV, CDR2 YYDKDF (reference sequence). The ends were cut back, 0 bases at V and 0 bases at J, with 12 bases in the middle. The CDR3 contains 17 residues.

This sequence joins TRBV9 and TRBJ2-5; 9 bases match TRBD2. CDR1 is SGDLS, CDR2 YYNGEE, per germline. V was pared by 6 bases and J by 5 bases, with 11 bases of the junction left unmatched. The CDR3 consists of 15 residues. In DNA, the CDR3 is TGTGCCAGCACGTGGGGCGGGAGGGCCCGGGAGACCCAGTACTTC. This sequence encodes CASTWGGRARETQYF.